By share of the sample, the clone carrying this T cell receptor beta chain is hyperexpanded. This sample was taken from a study of blood T cell repertoires in COVID-19. The overall study: Acute-phase and convalescent COVID-19 samples originated in the United States, Italy and Spain. Sources were T cells, B-cell-depleted T cells, or PBMCs; the material itself was cDNA or gDNA.

Germline CDR1 is LGHDT and CDR2 is YNNKEL (reference sequence). J lost 1 base, V lost 1 base, and 5 bases had no gene match. The CDR3 is 16 amino acids. The Seattle site enrolled patients during active infection and followed them longitudinally. Methods used by the authors: For nucleated cells, counts were estimated from reference gene primer amplification. The method was immunoSEQ multiplex PCR; TCRdb's version includes in-frame clones alone and lacks a portion of them. V and J calls and clone size are copied from that table; D and trimming were computed from the DNA. The sample lists fewer than 60,000 clones; approximately 88% were seen once.

This sequence originates from a man younger than 40 with COVID-19, enrolled during active disease. Sequencing was done on a sample of peripheral blood. The chain employs TRBV3-1 (or the pseudogene TRBV3-2) and TRBJ2-3, with 7 bases aligning to TRBD1. This chain's CDR3 is CASSQGRGWGTDTQYF. In DNA form, the CDR3 reads TGTGCCAGCAGCCAAGGCAGGGGGTGGGGCACAGATACGCAGTATTTT.